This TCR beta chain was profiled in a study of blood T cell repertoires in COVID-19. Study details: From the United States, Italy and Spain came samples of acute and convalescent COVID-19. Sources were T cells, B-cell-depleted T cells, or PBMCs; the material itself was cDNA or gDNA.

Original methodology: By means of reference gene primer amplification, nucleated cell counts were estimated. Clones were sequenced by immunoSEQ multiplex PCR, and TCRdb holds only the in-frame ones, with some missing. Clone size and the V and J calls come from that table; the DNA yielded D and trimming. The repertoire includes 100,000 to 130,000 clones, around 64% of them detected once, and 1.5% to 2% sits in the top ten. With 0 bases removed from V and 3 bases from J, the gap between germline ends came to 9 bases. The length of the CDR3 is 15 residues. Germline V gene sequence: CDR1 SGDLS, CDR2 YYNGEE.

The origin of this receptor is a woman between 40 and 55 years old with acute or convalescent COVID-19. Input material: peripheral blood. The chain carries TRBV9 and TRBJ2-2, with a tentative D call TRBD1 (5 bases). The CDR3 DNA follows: TGTGCCAGCAGCGTAGACCAGGGTTACACCGGGGAGCTGTTTTTT. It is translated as CASSVDQGYTGELFF.